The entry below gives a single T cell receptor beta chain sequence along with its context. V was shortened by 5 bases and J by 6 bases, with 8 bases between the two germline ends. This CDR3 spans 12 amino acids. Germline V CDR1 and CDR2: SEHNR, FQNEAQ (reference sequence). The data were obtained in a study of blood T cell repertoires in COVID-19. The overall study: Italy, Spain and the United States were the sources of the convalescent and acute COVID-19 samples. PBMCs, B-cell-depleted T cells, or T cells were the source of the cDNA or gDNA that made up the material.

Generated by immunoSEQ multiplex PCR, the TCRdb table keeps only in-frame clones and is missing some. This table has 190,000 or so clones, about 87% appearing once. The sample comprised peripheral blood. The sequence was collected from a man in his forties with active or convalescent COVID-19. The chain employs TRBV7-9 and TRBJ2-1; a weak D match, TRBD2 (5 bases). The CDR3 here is CASSIGLNEQFF. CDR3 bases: TGTGCCAGCAGCATAGGACTCAATGAGCAGTTCTTC.